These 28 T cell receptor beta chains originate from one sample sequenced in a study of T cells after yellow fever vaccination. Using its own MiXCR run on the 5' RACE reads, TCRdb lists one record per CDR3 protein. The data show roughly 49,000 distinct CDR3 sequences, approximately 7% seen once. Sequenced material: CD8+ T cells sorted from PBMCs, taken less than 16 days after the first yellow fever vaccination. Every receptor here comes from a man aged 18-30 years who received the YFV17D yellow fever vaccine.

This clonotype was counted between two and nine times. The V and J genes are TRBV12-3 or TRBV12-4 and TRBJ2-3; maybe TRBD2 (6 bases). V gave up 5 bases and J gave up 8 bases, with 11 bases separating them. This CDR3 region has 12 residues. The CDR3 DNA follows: TGTGCCAGCAGTCCGGCGGGGACTACGCAGTATTTT. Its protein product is CASSPAGTTQYF.

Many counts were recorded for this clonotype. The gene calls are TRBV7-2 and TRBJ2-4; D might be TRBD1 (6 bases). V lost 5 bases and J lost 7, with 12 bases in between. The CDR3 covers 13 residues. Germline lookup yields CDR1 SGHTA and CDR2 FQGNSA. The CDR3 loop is CASSPGQTNIQYF. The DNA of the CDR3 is TGTGCCAGCAGCCCCGGACAGACGAACATTCAGTACTTC.

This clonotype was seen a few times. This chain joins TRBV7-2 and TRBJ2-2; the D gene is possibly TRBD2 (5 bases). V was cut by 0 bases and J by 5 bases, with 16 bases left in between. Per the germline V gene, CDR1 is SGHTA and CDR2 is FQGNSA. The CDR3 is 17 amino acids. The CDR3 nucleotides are TGTGCCAGCAGCTTAGCCTCGGACCTCCGGGGTACCGGGGAGCTGTTTTTT. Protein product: CASSLASDLRGTGELFF.

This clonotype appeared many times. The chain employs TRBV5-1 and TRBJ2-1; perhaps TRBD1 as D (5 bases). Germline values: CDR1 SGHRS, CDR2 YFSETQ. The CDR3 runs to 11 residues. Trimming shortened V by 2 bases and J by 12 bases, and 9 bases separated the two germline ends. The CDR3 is CASSFSQGQFF. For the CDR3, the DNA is TGCGCCAGCAGCTTCAGCCAGGGGCAGTTCTTC.

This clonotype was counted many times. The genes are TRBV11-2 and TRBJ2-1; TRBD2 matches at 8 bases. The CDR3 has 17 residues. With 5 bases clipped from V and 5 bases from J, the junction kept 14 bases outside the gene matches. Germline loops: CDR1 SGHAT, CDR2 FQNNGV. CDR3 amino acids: CASSLHTMAGGDNEQFF. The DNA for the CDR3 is TGTGCCAGCAGCCTACATACTATGGCGGGGGGAGACAATGAGCAGTTCTTC.

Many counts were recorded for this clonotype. The CDR3: CASEHGWTGGNEQFF. Written as DNA, the CDR3 is TGTGCCAGCGAGCACGGGTGGACAGGGGGCAATGAGCAGTTCTTC. The chain employs TRBV7-9 and TRBJ2-1; TRBD1 matches 10 bases. The junction had 10 bases not matched to a gene; V was cut back by 8 bases and J by 6 bases. The CDR3 contains 15 residues. Germline V lookup: CDR1 SEHNR, CDR2 FQNEAQ (reference sequence). Full variable domain (remainder filled in from reference TRBV7-9 and TRBJ2-1): DTGVSQNPRHKITKRGQNVTFRCDPISEHNRLYWYRQTLGQGPEFLTYFQNEAQLEKSRLLSDRFSAERPKGSFSTLEIQRTEQGDSAMYLCASEHGWTGGNEQFFGPGTRLTVL.

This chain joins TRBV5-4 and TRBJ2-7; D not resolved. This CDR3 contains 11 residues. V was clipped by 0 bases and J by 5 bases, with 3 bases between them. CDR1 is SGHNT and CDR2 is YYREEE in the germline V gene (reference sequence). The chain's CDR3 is CASSLGNEQYF. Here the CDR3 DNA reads TGTGCCAGCAGCTTGGGTAACGAGCAGTACTTC.

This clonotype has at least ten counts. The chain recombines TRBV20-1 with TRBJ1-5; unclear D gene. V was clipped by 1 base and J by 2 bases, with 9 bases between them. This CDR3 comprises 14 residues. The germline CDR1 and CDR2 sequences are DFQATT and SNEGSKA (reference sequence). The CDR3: CSARGETGNQPQHF. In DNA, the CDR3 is TGCAGTGCTAGAGGGGAGACGGGCAATCAGCCCCAGCATTTT.

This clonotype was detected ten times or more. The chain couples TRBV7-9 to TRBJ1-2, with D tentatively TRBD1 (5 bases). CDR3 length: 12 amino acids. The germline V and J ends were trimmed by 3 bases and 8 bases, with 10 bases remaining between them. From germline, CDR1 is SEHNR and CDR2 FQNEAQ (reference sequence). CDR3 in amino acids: CASSLGGGGYTF. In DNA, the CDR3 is TGTGCCAGCAGCTTGGGGGGAGGAGGCTACACCTTC.

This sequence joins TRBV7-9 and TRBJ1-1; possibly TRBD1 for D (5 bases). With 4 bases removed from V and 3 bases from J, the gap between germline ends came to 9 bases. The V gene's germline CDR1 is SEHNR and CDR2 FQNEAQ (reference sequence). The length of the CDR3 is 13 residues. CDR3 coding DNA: TGTGCCAGCAGCTCGGGGACTGACACTGAAGCTTTCTTT. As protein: CASSSGTDTEAFF.

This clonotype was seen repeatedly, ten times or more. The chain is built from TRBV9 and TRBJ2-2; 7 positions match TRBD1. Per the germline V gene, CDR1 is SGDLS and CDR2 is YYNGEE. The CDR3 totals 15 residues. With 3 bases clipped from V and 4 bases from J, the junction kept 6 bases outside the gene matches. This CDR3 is CASSADRVITGELFF. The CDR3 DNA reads TGTGCCAGCAGCGCCGACAGGGTGATCACCGGGGAGCTGTTTTTT.

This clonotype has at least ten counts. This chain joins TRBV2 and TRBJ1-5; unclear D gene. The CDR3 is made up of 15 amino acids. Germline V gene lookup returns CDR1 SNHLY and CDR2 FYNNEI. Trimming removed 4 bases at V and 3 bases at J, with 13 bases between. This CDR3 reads CASSVQGRDNQPQHF. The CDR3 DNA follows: TGTGCCAGCAGTGTACAAGGAAGAGACAATCAGCCCCAGCATTTT.

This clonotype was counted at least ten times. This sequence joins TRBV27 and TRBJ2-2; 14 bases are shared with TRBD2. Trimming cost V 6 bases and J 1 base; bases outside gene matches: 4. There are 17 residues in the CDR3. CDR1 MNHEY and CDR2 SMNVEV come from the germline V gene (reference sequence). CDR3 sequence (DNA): TGTGCCAGCAGGGACGGACTAGCGGGGGGGAACACCGGGGAGCTGTTTTTT. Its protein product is CASRDGLAGGNTGELFF.

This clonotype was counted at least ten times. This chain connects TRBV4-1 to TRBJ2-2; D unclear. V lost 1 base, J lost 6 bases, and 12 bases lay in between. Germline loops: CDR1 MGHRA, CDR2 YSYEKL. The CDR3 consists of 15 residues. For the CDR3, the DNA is TGCGCCAGCAGCCAAGGTGATGGTCTTCCCGGGGAGCTGTTTTTT. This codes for CASSQGDGLPGELFF.

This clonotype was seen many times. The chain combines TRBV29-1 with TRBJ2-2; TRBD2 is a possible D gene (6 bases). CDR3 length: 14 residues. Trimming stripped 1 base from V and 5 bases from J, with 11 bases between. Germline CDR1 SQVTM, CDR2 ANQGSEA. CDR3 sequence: CSVEGEDRTGELFF. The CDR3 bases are TGCAGCGTTGAAGGGGAGGATAGGACCGGGGAGCTGTTTTTT.

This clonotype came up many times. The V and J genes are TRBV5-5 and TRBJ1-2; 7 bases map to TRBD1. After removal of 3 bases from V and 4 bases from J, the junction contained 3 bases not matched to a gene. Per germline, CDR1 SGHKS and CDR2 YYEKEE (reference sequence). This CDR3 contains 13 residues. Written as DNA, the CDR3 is TGTGCCAGCAGCTACGGACAGGTCTATGGCTACACCTTC. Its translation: CASSYGQVYGYTF.

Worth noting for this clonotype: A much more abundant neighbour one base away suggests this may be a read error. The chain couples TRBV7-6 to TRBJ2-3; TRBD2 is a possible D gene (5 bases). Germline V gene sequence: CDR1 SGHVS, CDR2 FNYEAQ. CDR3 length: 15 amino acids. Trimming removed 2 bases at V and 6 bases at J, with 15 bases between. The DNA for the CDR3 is TGTGCCAGCAGCTTATATGTGATGACGGGGGATACGCAGTATTTT. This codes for CASSLYVMTGDTQYF. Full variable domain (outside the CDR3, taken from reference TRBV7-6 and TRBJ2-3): GAGVSQSPRYKVTKRGQDVALRCDPISGHVSLYWYRQALGQGPEFLTYFNYEAQQDKSGLPNDRFSAERPEGSISTLTIQRTEQRDSAMYRCASSLYVMTGDTQYFGPGTRLTVL.

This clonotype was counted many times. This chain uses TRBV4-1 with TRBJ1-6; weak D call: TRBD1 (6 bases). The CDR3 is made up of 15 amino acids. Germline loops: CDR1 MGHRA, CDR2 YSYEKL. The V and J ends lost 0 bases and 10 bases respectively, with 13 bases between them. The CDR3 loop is CASSQDGGAGSPLHF. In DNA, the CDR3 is TGCGCCAGCAGCCAAGATGGGGGGGCTGGATCACCCCTCCACTTT.

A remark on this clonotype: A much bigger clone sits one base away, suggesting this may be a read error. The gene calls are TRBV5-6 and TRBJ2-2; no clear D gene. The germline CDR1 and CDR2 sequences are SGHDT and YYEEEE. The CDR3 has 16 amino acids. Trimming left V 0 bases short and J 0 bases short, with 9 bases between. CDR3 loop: CASSLVWAANTGELFF. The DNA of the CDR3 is TGTGCCAGCAGCTTGGTATGGGCAGCGAACACCGGGGAGCTGTTTTTT. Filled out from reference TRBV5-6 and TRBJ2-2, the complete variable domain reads DAGVTQSPTHLIKTRGQQVTLRCSPKSGHDTVSWYQQALGQGPQFIFQYYEEEERQRGNFPDRFSGHQFPNYSSELNVNALLLGDSALYLCASSLVWAANTGELFFGEGSRLTVL.

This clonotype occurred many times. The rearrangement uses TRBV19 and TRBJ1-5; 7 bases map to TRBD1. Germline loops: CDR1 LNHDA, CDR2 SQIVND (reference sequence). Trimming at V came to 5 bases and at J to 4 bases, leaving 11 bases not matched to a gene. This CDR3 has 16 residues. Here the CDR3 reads CASSYRDRTQNQPQHF. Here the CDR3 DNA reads TGTGCCAGTAGTTACCGGGACAGAACCCAAAATCAGCCCCAGCATTTT.

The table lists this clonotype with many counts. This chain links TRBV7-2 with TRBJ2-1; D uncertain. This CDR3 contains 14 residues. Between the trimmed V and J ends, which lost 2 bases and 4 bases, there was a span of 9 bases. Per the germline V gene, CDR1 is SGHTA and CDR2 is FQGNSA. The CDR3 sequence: CASSLRIVYNEQFF. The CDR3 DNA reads TGTGCCAGCAGCTTACGAATAGTTTACAATGAGCAGTTCTTC.

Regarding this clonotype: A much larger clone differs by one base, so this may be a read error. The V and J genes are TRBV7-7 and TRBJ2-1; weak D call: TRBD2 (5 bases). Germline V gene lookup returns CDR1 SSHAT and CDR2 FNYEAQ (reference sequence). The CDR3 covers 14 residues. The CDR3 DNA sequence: TGTGCAGTGGGATTCCGGGAAATGGAAAATGAGCAGTTCTTC. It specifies CAVGFREMENEQFF.

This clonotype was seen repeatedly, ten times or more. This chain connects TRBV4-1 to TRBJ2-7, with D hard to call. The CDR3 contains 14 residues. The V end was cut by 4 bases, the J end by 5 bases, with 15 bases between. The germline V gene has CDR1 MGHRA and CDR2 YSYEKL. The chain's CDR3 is CASSLTPGNHEQYF. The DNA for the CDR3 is TGCGCCAGCAGCCTCACACCGGGTAACCACGAGCAGTACTTC.

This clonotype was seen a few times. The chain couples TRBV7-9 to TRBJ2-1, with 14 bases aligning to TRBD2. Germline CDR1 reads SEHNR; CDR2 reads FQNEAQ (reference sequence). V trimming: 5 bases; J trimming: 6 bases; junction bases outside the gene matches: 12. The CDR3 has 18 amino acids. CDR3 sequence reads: CASSLGTSGGTVTNEQFF. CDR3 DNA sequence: TGTGCCAGCAGCCTCGGGACTAGCGGGGGAACCGTGACCAATGAGCAGTTCTTC. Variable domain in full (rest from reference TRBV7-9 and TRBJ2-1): DTGVSQNPRHKITKRGQNVTFRCDPISEHNRLYWYRQTLGQGPEFLTYFQNEAQLEKSRLLSDRFSAERPKGSFSTLEIQRTEQGDSAMYLCASSLGTSGGTVTNEQFFGPGTRLTVL.

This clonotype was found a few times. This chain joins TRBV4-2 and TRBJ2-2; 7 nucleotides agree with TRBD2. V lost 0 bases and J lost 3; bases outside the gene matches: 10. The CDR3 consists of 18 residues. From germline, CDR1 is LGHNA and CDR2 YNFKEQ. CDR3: CASSQEVTSGEDTGELFF. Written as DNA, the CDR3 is TGTGCCAGCAGCCAAGAAGTAACGAGCGGGGAGGACACCGGGGAGCTGTTTTTT.

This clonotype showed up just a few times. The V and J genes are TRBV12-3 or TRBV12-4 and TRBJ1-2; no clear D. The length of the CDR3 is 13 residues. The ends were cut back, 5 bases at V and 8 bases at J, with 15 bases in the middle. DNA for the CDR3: TGTGCCAGCAGTGCCCCGGGCGAGTCGGGCTACACCTTC. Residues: CASSAPGESGYTF.

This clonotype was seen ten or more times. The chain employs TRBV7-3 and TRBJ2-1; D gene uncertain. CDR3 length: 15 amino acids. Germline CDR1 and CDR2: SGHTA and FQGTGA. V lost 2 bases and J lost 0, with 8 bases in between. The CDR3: CASSLGPSSYNEQFF. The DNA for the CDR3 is TGTGCCAGCAGCTTAGGCCCCAGCTCCTACAATGAGCAGTTCTTC. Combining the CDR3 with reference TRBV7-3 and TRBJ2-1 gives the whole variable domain GAGVSQTPSNKVTEKGKYVELRCDPISGHTALYWYRQSLGQGPEFLIYFQGTGAADDSGLPNDRFFAVRPEGSVSTLKIQRTERGDSAVYLCASSLGPSSYNEQFFGPGTRLTVL.

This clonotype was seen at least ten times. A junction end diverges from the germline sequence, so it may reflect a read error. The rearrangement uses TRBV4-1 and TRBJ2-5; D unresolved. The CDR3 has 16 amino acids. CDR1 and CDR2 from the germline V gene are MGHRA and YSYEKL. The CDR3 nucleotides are TGCGCCAGCAACCAAAGTTTCTGGGGTTCTGAAGAGACCCAGTACTTC. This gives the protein CASNQSFWGSEETQYF.